Presented here are 20 T cell receptor beta chains from one specimen sequenced in a study of shared clonotypes between healthy human individuals. Assay used: immunoSEQ multiplex PCR; TCRdb lists only in-frame clones, some missing. The sample consists of about 960,000 clones, about 80% of them appearing once. The sample comprised memory CD4+ T cells sorted from blood. Subset given: CD45RA-negative fraction. The receptors derive from a man between 18 and 35 years old in good health.

The chain has TRBV18 and TRBJ1-1, with D unclear. Germline V gene lookup returns CDR1 KGHSH and CDR2 LQKENI. V was shortened by 5 bases and J by 1 base, with 17 bases between the two germline ends. The length of the CDR3 is 16 residues. CDR3 sequence (DNA): TGTGCCAGCTCATTTGTCCAGATACATCCGAACACTGAAGCTTTCTTT. Residues: CASSFVQIHPNTEAFF.

This chain joins TRBV5-5 and TRBJ1-1; D unclear. Trimming removed 0 bases from V and 2 bases from J, with 11 bases in between. CDR3 size: 15 residues. The germline gives CDR1 SGHKS, CDR2 YYEKEE (reference sequence). CDR3 in amino acids: CASSLASAPNTEAFF. DNA of the CDR3: TGTGCCAGCAGCTTGGCCTCTGCTCCCAACACTGAAGCTTTCTTT.

J is TRBJ2-2 and V is TRBV11-2; 11 bases fit TRBD1. The germline gives CDR1 SGHAT, CDR2 FQNNGV. J lost 6 bases, V lost 8 bases, and 5 bases had no gene match. This CDR3 is built from 14 residues. CDR3 bases: TGTGCCAGCGGCGGGACAGGGGGGGCCGGGGAGCTGTTTTTT. Amino acids: CASGGTGGAGELFF. Combining the CDR3 with reference TRBV11-2 and TRBJ2-2 gives the whole variable domain EAGVAQSPRYKIIEKRQSVAFWCNPISGHATLYWYQQILGQGPKLLIQFQNNGVVDDSQLPKDRFSAERLKGVDSTLKIQPAKLEDSAVYLCASGGTGGAGELFFGEGSRLTVL.

CDR3 sequence: CVTGGSNINNEKLFF. The CDR3 nucleotides read TGTGTCACCGGTGGATCTAATATTAACAATGAAAAACTGTTTTTT. The rearrangement links TRBV2 to TRBJ1-4; no clear D. The germline V gene encodes CDR1 SNHLY and CDR2 FYNNEI. This CDR3 is 15 amino acids long.

The V and J genes are TRBV6-5 and TRBJ2-2; D not certain. V was clipped by 11 bases and J by 4 bases, with 11 bases between them. Germline CDR1 and CDR2: MNHEY and SVGAGI. This CDR3 has 12 residues. CDR3 coding DNA: TGTGCCGTCGGACCGGGCACCGGGGAGCTGTTTTTT. Translated, it gives CAVGPGTGELFF.

This clone was observed a single time. The rearrangement links TRBV2 to TRBJ1-5; a weak D match, TRBD1 (5 bases). The CDR3 length is 11 residues. Germline CDR1 is SNHLY and CDR2 is FYNNEI. V lost 3 bases and J 13 bases, leaving 10 bases between the germline ends. The CDR3 sequence is CASSERGAQHF. The CDR3 bases are TGTGCCAGCAGTGAGCGAGGGGCTCAGCATTTT. The full variable domain, with the rest looked up from reference TRBV2 and TRBJ1-5, is EPEVTQTPSHQVTQMGQEVILRCVPISNHLYFYWYRQILGQKVEFLVSFYNNEISEKSEIFDDQFSVERPDGSNFTLKIRSTKLEDSAMYFCASSERGAQHFGDGTRLSIL.

This rearrangement joins TRBV30 to TRBJ2-5, with 9 bases fitting TRBD1. Looked up from germline, CDR1 is GTSNPN and CDR2 is SVGIG (reference sequence). J gave up 1 base and V 4 bases, and 10 bases lay outside the gene matches. CDR3 size: 16 residues. CDR3 loop: CAWTPSGTGIQETQYF. CDR3 coding DNA: TGTGCCTGGACCCCCTCCGGGACAGGGATCCAAGAGACCCAGTACTTC.

The chain is built from TRBV28 and TRBJ1-2; D is possibly TRBD1 (5 bases). The ends were cut back, 4 bases at V and 4 bases at J, with 10 bases in the middle. CDR3 length equals 13 residues. Germline V gene sequence: CDR1 MDHEN, CDR2 SYDVKM. The CDR3 here is CASSSSGGYGYTF. CDR3 coding DNA: TGTGCCAGCAGTTCCTCCGGGGGCTATGGCTACACCTTC.

The chain uses TRBV6-1 and TRBJ1-2, with TRBD1 as a possible D gene (6 bases). This CDR3 has 14 residues. V dropped 5 bases and J dropped 7 bases, with 17 bases sitting between them. The germline CDR1 and CDR2 sequences are MNHNS and SASEGT. The CDR3 DNA reads TGTGCCAGCAGTCTGGGGGCGGGGGCCGGTGGCTACACCTTC. Translated, it gives CASSLGAGAGGYTF.

This clone showed up just a few times. J is TRBJ1-1 and V is TRBV6-1; D call uncertain. This CDR3 contains 15 residues. In germline, CDR1 is MNHNS, CDR2 SASEGT. V was trimmed by 2 bases and J by 6 bases, leaving 16 bases between them. CDR3 protein: CASSEYWNAGPEAFF. The CDR3 region has the DNA TGTGCCAGCAGTGAATATTGGAACGCCGGACCTGAAGCTTTCTTT.

This chain uses TRBV7-8 with TRBJ1-1, with a possible D match to TRBD1 (6 bases). This CDR3 contains 16 residues. Trimming shortened V by 5 bases and J by 4 bases, and 20 bases separated the two germline ends. Germline V lookup: CDR1 SGHVS, CDR2 FQNEAQ. In DNA, the CDR3 is TGTGCCAGCAGCCGGCGGGACAAGGGGGTGGGCACTGAAGCTTTCTTT. It encodes CASSRRDKGVGTEAFF.

This clone was counted at least ten times. J is TRBJ1-5 and V is TRBV28; 9 nucleotides agree with TRBD1. The CDR3 loop spans 13 amino acids. The V gene's germline CDR1 is MDHEN and CDR2 SYDVKM. CDR3 in amino acids: CGGQGTSNQPQHF. The CDR3 bases are TGTGGTGGACAGGGGACGAGCAATCAGCCCCAGCATTTT.

V and J are TRBV2 and TRBJ2-7, with TRBD1 identical over 9 bases. The CDR3 runs to 14 residues. Germline-derived CDR1 and CDR2 are SNHLY and FYNNEI. V trimming: 6 bases; J trimming: 7 bases; junction bases outside the gene matches: 10. The CDR3 DNA sequence: TGTGCCAGCAGCGTGGACAGGGGAAGGGGAGAGCAGTACTTC. Protein product: CASSVDRGRGEQYF.

V is TRBV27 and J is TRBJ2-2; D is perhaps TRBD1 (6 bases). Germline V gene sequence: CDR1 MNHEY, CDR2 SMNVEV (reference sequence). Between the trimmed V and J ends, which lost 3 bases and 4 bases, there was a span of 12 bases. The CDR3 consists of 15 residues. The CDR3 DNA reads as TGTGCCAGCAGTTTCTGGGGGCGCAGCACCGGGGAGCTGTTTTTT. It codes for CASSFWGRSTGELFF.

The rearrangement links TRBV2 to TRBJ2-5; D is possibly TRBD1 (5 bases). This CDR3 contains 15 residues. V gave up 6 bases and J gave up 2 bases, with 16 bases separating them. Germline loops: CDR1 SNHLY, CDR2 FYNNEI. CDR3 sequence reads: CASSNQGKGQETQYF. In DNA, the CDR3 is TGTGCCAGCAGCAACCAGGGAAAGGGGCAAGAGACCCAGTACTTC.

This chain uses TRBV18 with TRBJ1-2; tentative D call: TRBD1 (5 bases). This CDR3 comprises 15 residues. Trimming shortened V by 2 bases and J by 10 bases, and 20 bases separated the two germline ends. Germline V gives CDR1 KGHSH, CDR2 LQKENI. The CDR3 loop reads CASSPDLGHMSDYTF. The DNA for the CDR3 is TGTGCCAGCTCACCAGACCTAGGACATATGTCCGACTACACCTTC.

In its sample, this clone was seen once. The rearrangement uses TRBV5-1 and TRBJ2-1, with D maybe TRBD1 (6 bases). Germline CDR1 reads SGHRS; CDR2 reads YFSETQ. The ends were cut back, 4 bases at V and 3 bases at J, with 8 bases in the middle. This CDR3 spans 13 amino acids. The CDR3 bases are TGCGCCAGCAGCAGGGGGAACTACAATGAGCAGTTCTTC. Its translation is CASSRGNYNEQFF. Full variable domain (outside the CDR3, taken from reference TRBV5-1 and TRBJ2-1): KAGVTQTPRYLIKTRGQQVTLSCSPISGHRSVSWYQQTPGQGLQFLFEYFSETQRNKGNFPGRFSGRQFSNSRSEMNVSTLELGDSALYLCASSRGNYNEQFFGPGTRLTVL.

V and J are TRBV18 and TRBJ2-2; D remains ambiguous. The CDR3 loop spans 11 amino acids. The V gene lost 5 bases and the J gene lost 7 bases, with 5 bases spanning the gap. Germline V CDR1 and CDR2: KGHSH, LQKENI. CDR3 region: CASSGGGELFF. The CDR3 coding sequence is TGTGCCAGCTCAGGCGGCGGGGAGCTGTTTTTT.

The J gene is TRBJ1-2, the V gene TRBV2; weak D call: TRBD1 (5 bases). The CDR3 is made up of 15 amino acids. The V end lost 6 bases, the J end lost 8 bases, and 22 bases lay between the germline ends. Germline V lookup: CDR1 SNHLY, CDR2 FYNNEI. CDR3 nucleotides: TGTGCCAGCAGCCAGAAGAGGGGAGAGTATAGCGGCTACACCTTC. This sequence encodes CASSQKRGEYSGYTF.

Written as DNA, the CDR3 is TGTGCCAGCAGCCCCGCTCACACTCGTGGGGGTGGCTACACCTTC. This encodes CASSPAHTRGGGYTF. V usage is TRBV28 and J usage is TRBJ1-2; TRBD1 might be the D (5 bases). This CDR3 is 15 amino acids long. Germline V gene data show CDR1 as MDHEN and CDR2 as SYDVKM. Between the trimmed V and J ends, which lost 6 bases and 7 bases, there was a span of 21 bases.